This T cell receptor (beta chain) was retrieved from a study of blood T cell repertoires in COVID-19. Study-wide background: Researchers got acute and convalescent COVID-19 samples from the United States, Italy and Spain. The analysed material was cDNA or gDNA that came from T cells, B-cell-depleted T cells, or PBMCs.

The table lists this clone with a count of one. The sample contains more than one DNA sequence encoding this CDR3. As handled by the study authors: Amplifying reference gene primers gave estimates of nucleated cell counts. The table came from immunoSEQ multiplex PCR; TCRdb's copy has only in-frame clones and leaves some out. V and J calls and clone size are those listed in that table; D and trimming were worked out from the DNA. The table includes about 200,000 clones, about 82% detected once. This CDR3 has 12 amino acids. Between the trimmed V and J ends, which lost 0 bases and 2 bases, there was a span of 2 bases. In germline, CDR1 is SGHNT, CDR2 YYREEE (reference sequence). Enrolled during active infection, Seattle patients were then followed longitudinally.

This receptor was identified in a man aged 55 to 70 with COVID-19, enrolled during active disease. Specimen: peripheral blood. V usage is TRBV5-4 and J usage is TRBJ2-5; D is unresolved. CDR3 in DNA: TGTGCCAGCAGCTTGGCTCAAGAGACCCAGTACTTC. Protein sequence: CASSLAQETQYF.